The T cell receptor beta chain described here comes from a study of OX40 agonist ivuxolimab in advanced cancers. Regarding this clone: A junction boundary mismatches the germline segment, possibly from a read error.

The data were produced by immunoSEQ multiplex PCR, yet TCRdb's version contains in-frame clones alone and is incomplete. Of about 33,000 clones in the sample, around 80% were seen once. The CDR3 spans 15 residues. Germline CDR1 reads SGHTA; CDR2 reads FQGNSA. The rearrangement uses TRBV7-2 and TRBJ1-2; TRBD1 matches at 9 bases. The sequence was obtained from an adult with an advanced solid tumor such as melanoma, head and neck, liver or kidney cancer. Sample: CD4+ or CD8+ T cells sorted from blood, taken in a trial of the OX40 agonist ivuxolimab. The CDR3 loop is CASSHERTGDVSGNF. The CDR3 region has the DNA TGTGCCAGCAGCCACGAAAGGACAGGGGATGTTTCCGGTAACTTC.